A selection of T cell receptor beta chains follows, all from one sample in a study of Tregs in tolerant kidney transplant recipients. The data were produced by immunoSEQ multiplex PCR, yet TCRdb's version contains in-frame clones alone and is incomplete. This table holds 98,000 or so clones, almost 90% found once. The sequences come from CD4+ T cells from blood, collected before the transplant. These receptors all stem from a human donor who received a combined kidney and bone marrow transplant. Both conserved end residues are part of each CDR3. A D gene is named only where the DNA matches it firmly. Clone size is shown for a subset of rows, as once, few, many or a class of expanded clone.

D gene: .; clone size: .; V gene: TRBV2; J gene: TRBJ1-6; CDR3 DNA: TGTGCCAGCAGTTACGACCTGGGAGAAAATTCACCCCTCCACTTT; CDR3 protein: CASSYDLGENSPLHF
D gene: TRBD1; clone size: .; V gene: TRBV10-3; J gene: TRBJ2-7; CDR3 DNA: TGTGCCATCAGTGTCGGACAGGGGCCGAACGAGCAGTACTTC; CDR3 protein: CAISVGQGPNEQYF
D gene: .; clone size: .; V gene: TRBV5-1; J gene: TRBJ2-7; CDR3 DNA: TGCGCCAGCAGGACGCGGACTGGAAGCTCCTACGAGCAGTACTTC; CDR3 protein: CASRTRTGSSYEQYF
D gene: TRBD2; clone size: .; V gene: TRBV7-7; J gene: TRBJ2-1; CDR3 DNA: TGTGCCAGCAGCCCTGGCCCCCGGGGGGAGGCCGCTGAGCAGTTCTTC; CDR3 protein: CASSPGPRGEAAEQFF
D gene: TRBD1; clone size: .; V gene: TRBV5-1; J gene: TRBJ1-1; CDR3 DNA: TGCGCCAGCAGCCGAGAGGGGGCTGCGGCTTTCTTT; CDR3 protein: CASSREGAAAFF
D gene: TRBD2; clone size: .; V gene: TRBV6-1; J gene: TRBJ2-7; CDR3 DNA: TGTGCCAGCAGCAGGGAGCGGGGTTACGAGCAGTACTTC; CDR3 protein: CASSRERGYEQYF
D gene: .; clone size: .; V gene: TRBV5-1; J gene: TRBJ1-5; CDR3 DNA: TGCGCCAGCAGCTTACAAGGAGATAGCAATCAGCCCCAGCATTTT; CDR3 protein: CASSLQGDSNQPQHF
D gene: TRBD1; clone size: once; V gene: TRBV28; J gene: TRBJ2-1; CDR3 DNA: TGTGCCAGCAGTACAGGGGGCGCCTACAATGAGCAGTTCTTC; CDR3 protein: CASSTGGAYNEQFF
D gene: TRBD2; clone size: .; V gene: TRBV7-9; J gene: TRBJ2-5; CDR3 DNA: TGTGCCAGCAGGGTGACTAGCGGGGGGGCCGAAGAGACCCAGTACTTC; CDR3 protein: CASRVTSGGAEETQYF
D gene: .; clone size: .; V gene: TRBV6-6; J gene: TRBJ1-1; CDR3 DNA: TGTGCCAGCACCGACCCCGGAGGTCGCCGCGAAGCTTTCTTT; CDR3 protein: CASTDPGGRREAFF
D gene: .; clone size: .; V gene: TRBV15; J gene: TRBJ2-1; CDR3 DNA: TGTGCCACCAGCAGGCCGGACAAGGGGTTCTCCTACAATGAGCAGTTCTTC; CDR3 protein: CATSRPDKGFSYNEQFF
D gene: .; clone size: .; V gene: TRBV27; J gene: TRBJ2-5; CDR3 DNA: TGTGCCAGCAGTTTGGTGGGGCCGGAGACCCAGTACTTC; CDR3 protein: CASSLVGPETQYF
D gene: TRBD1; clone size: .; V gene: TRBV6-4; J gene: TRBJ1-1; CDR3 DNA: TGTGCCAGCCAGGACAGGAGAAACACTGAAGCTTTCTTT; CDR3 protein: CASQDRRNTEAFF
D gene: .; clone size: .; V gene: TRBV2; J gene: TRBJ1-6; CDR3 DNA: TGTGCCAGCGGGGAGCGGGTGCGTATCAATTCACCCCTCCACTTT; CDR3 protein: CASGERVRINSPLHF
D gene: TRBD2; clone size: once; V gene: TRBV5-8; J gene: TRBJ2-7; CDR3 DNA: TGTGCCAGCAGCCTCCAGGGACTAGCGCGGGACGAGCAGTACTTC; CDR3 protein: CASSLQGLARDEQYF
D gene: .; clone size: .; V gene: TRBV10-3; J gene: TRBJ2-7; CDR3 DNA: TGTGCCATCAGTGAGCGTGAGTTTTCCTACGAGCAGTACTTC; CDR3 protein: CAISEREFSYEQYF
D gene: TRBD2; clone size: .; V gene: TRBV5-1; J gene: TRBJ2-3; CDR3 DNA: TGCGCCAGCAGCCCGCTGACTAGCGGCACAGATACGCAGTATTTT; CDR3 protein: CASSPLTSGTDTQYF
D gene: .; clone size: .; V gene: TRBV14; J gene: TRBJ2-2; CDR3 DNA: TGTGCCAGCAGCCAGGGGGCTAGAACCGGGGAGCTGTTTTTT; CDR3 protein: CASSQGARTGELFF
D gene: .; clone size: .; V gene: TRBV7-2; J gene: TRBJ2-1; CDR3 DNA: TGTGCCAGCAGCCTCAGAAATGAGCAGTTCTTC; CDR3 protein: CASSLRNEQFF
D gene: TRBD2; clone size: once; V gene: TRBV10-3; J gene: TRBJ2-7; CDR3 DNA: TGTGCCATCAGTGACCTCGTACTAGCGGGGGGAACCTACGAGCAGTACTTC; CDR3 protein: CAISDLVLAGGTYEQYF
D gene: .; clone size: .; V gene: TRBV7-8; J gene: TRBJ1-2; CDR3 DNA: TGTGCCAGCAGCCCAGAAACCGCTTACTATGGCTACACCTTC; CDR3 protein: CASSPETAYYGYTF
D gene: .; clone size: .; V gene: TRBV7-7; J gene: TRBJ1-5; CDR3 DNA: TGTGCCAGCAGCTTAGACCGGGATCAGCCCCAGCATTTT; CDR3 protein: CASSLDRDQPQHF
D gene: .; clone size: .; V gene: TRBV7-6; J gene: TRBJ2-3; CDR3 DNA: TGTGCCAGCAGCTTACAGGGGGAGGAAGATACGCAGTATTTT; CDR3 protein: CASSLQGEEDTQYF
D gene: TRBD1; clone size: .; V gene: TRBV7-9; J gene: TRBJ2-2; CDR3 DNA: TGTGCCAGCAGTCGAACGGGACAGGGAAACACCGGGGAGCTGTTTTTT; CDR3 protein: CASSRTGQGNTGELFF
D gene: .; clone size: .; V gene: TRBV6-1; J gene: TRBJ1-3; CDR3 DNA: TGTGCCAGCAGCTTGGGAGGGAACACCATATATTTT; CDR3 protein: CASSLGGNTIYF
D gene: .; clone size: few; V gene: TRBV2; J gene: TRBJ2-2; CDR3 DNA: TGTGCCAGCAGTGAGGGAGGAGGATGGGCCGGGGAGCTGTTTTTT; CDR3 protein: CASSEGGGWAGELFF
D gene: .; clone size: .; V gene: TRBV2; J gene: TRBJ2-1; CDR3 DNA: TGTGCCAGCAAGGCATGGACAGTCAATGAGCAGTTCTTC; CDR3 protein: CASKAWTVNEQFF
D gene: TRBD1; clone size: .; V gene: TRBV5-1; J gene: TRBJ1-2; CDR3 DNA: TGCGCCAGCAGCACCGGGACAGGTAGTGGCTACACCTTC; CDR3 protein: CASSTGTGSGYTF
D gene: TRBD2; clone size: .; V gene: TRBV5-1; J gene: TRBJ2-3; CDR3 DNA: TGCGCCAGCGAAATAGCGGGGGGCCGACCAGATACGCAGTATTTT; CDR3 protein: CASEIAGGRPDTQYF
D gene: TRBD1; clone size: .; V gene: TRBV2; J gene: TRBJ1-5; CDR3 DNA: TGTGCCAGCACCGGACAGGGATATCAGCCCCAGCATTTT; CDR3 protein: CASTGQGYQPQHF
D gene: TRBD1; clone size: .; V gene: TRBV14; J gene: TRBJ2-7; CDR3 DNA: TGTGCCAGCAGCCTACGGACAGGGAGCTCCTACGAGCAGTACTTC; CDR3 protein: CASSLRTGSSYEQYF
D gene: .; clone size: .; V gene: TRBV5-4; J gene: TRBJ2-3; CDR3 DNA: TGTGCCAGCAAGTCGGACTTACGAACAGATACGCAGTATTTT; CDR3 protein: CASKSDLRTDTQYF
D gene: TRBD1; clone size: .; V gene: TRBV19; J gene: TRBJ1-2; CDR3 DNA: TGTGCCAGTACCTGGGACAGGGAGGGCTATGGCTACACCTTC; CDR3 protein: CASTWDREGYGYTF
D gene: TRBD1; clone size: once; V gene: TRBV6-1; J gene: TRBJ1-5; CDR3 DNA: TGTGCCAGCAGTTCCGACAGGGTAGCCCAGCCCCAGCATTTT; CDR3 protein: CASSSDRVAQPQHF
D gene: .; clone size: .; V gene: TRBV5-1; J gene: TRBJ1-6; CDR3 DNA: TGCGCCAGCAGCTTGGTAACCGGGACAACGAGCTCCTATAATTCACCCCTCCACTTT; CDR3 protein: CASSLVTGTTSSYNSPLHF
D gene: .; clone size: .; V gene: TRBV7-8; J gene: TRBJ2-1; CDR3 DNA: TGTGCCAGCAGTTCCAATAGACTAGAACCCTACAATGAGCAGTTCTTC; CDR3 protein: CASSSNRLEPYNEQFF
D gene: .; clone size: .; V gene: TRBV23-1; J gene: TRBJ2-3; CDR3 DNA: TGCGCCAGCAGGCTGACAGGCCCTCCTACGCAGTATTTT; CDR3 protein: CASRLTGPPTQYF
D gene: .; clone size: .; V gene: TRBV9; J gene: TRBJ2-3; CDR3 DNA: TGTGCCAGCAGCGTAGCTACTACCCGGGGGACAGATACGCAGTATTTT; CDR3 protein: CASSVATTRGTDTQYF
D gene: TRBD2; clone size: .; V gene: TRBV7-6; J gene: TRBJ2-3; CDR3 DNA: TGTGCCAGCAGCCCACAGTCCCGGGGGGTTATGTATTTT; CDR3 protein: CASSPQSRGVMYF
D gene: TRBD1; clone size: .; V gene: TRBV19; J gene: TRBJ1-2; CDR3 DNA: TGTGCCAGTAAACCCGAACCGGGACAGGAAAACTATGGCTACACCTTC; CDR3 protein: CASKPEPGQENYGYTF
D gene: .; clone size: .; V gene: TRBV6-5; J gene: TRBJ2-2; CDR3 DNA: TGTGCCAGCGGAACAGGGTACGACACCGGGGAGCTGTTTTTT; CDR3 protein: CASGTGYDTGELFF
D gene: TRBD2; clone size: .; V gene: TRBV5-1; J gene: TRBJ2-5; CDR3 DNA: TGCGCCAGCAGCTTACCCGGGACTAGCGGGGCGGAGACCCAGTACTTC; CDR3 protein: CASSLPGTSGAETQYF
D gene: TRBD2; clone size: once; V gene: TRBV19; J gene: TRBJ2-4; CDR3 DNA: TGTGCCAGTAGTATAGATGGGGGGGGACGCAACAAAAACATTCAGTACTTC; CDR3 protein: CASSIDGGGRNKNIQYF
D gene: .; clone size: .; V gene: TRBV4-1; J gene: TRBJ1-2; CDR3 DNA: TGCGCCAGCAGCCAACGCACCTTCGGGGGTAACTATGGCTACACCTTC; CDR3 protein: CASSQRTFGGNYGYTF
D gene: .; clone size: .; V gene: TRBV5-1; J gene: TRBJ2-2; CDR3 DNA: TGCGCCAGCAGCCCAGGGACCGGGGAGCTGTTTTTT; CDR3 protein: CASSPGTGELFF
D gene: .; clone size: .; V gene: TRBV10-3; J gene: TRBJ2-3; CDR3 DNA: TGTGCCATCAGTGAGTCTGGTAGCGGCCGACTCACAGATACGCAGTATTTT; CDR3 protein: CAISESGSGRLTDTQYF
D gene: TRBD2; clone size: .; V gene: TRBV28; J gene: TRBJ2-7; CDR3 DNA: TGTGCCAGCAGTCCCGTAGCGGGGCCCTACGAGCAGTACTTC; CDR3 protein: CASSPVAGPYEQYF
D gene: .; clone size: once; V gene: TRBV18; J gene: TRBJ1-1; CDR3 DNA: TGTGCCAGCTCCTCTCACGGGGGGGAGAACACTGAAGCTTTCTTT; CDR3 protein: CASSSHGGENTEAFF